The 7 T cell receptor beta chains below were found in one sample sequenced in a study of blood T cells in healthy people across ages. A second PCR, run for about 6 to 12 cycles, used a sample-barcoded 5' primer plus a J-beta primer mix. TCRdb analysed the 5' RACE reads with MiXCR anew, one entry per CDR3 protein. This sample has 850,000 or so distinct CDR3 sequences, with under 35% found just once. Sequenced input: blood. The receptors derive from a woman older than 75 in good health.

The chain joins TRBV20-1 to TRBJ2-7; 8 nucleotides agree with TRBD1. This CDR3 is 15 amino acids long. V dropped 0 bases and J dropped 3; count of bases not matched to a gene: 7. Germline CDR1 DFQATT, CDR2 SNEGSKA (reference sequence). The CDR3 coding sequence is TGCAGTGCTAGAGACCGACAGGGGTTAAGCTACGAGCAGTACTTC. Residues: CSARDRQGLSYEQYF.

The DNA for the CDR3 is TGTGCCAGCAGCACTACGTGGGGGGCAGGTAATGAGCAGTTCTTC. This codes for CASSTTWGAGNEQFF. The rearrangement links TRBV7-2 to TRBJ2-1; either TRBD1 or TRBD2 may supply D (6 bases each). The CDR3 covers 15 residues. The germline V and J ends were trimmed by 5 bases and 7 bases, with 18 bases remaining between them. Germline CDR1 SGHTA, CDR2 FQGNSA.

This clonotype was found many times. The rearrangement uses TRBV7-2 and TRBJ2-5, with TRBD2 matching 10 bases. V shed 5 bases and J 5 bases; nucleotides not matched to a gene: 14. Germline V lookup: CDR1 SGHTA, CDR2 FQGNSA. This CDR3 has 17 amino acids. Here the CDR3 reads CASSPSGGASSVETQYF. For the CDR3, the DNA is TGTGCCAGCAGCCCAAGCGGGGGGGCCAGCTCCGTGGAGACCCAGTACTTC. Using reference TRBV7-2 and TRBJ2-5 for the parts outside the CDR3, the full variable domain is GAGVSQSPSNKVTEKGKDVELRCDPISGHTALYWYRQSLGQGLEFLIYFQGNSAPDKSGLPSDRFSAERTGGSVSTLTIQRTQQEDSAVYLCASSPSGGASSVETQYFGPGTRLLVL.

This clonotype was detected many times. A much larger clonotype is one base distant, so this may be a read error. The DNA for the CDR3 is TGTGCCAGCAGCCAAGAGACCCTGGTCGGGGGCGGGGGCTACAATGAGCAGTACTTC. Its protein product is CASSQETLVGGGGYNEQYF. The genes are TRBV4-2 and TRBJ2-1; D is possibly TRBD2 (7 bases). The J call is in doubt because the DNA end fits TRBJ2-7 better. Germline V gene lookup returns CDR1 LGHNA and CDR2 YNFKEQ. CDR3 size: 19 residues.

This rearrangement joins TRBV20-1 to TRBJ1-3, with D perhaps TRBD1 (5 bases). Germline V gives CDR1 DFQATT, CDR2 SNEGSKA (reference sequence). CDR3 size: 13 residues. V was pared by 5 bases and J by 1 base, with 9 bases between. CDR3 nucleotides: TGCAGTGCTCCGGCAGGGTCTGGAAACACCATATATTTT. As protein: CSAPAGSGNTIYF.

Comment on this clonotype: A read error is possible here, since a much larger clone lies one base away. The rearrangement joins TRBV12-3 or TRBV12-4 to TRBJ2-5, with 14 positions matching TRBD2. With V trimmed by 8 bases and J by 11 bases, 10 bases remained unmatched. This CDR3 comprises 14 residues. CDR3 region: CASGTSGGRNEQYF. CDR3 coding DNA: TGTGCCAGCGGGACTAGCGGGGGTCGCAATGAGCAGTACTTC.

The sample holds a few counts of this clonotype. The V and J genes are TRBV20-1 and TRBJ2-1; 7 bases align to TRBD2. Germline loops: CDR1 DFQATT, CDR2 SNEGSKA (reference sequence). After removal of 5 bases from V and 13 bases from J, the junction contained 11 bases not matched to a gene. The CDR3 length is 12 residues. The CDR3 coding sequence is TGCAGTGCTGTGGGGGGGAGGGAGACCCAGTTCTTC. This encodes CSAVGGRETQFF.